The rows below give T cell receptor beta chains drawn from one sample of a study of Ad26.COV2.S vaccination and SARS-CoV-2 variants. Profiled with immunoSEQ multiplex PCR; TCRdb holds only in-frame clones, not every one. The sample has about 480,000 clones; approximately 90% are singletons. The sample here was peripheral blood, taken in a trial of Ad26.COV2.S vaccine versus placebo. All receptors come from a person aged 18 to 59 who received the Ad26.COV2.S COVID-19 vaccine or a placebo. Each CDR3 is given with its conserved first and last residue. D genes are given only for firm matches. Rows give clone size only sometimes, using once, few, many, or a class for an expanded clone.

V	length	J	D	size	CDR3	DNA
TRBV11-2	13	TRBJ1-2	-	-	CASSSAGNYGYTF	TGTGCCAGCAGCTCCGCAGGGAACTATGGCTACACCTTC
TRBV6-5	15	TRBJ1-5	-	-	CASSTWGDRNQPQHF	TGTGCCAGCAGTACGTGGGGGGACCGAAATCAGCCCCAGCATTTT
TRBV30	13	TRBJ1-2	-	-	CAWSARRSYGYTF	TGTGCCTGGAGTGCCAGGAGGAGCTATGGCTACACCTTC
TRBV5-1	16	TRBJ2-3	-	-	CASSLAQLGITDTQYF	TGCGCCAGCAGCTTGGCCCAGCTTGGAATCACAGATACGCAGTATTTT
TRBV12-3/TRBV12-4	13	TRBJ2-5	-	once	CASSLGGEETQYF	TGTGCCAGCAGTTTAGGGGGAGAGGAGACCCAGTACTTC
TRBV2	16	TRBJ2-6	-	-	CASSGRQASGANVLTF	TGTGCCAGCAGCGGGCGACAGGCCTCTGGGGCCAACGTCCTGACTTTC
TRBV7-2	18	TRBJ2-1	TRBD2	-	CASSPYAAGGPGVNEQFF	TGTGCCAGCAGCCCATATGCGGCGGGAGGGCCGGGTGTGAATGAGCAGTTCTTC
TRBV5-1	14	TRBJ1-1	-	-	CASSLASMNTEAFF	TGCGCCAGCAGCTTGGCAAGTATGAACACTGAAGCTTTCTTT
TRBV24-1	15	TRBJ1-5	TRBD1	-	CATSDSGTEYQPQHF	TGTGCCACCAGTGATTCTGGGACAGAATATCAGCCCCAGCATTTT
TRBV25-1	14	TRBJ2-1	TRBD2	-	CASRGLAGTNEQFF	TGTGCCAGCAGGGGACTAGCGGGAACCAATGAGCAGTTCTTC
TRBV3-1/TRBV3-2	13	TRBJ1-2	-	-	CASSQGMGYGYTF	TGTGCCAGCAGCCAGGGGATGGGTTATGGCTACACCTTC
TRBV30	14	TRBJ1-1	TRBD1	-	CAWSGDRGNTEAFF	TGTGCCTGGAGTGGAGACAGGGGTAACACTGAAGCTTTCTTT
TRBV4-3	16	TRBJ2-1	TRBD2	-	CASSQGREGSHNEQFF	TGCGCCAGCAGCCAAGGTCGGGAGGGTAGCCACAATGAGCAGTTCTTC
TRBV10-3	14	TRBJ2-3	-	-	CAISAGSQGDTQYF	TGTGCCATCAGTGCGGGTAGTCAGGGAGATACGCAGTATTTT
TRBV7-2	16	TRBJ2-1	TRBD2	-	CASSSIGTSGSNEQFF	TGTGCCAGCAGCTCCATTGGGACTAGCGGCTCAAATGAGCAGTTCTTC
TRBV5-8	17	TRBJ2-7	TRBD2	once	CASSFRTSGHPSYEQYF	TGTGCCAGCAGCTTTCGGACTAGCGGGCACCCCTCCTACGAGCAGTACTTC
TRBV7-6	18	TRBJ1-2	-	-	CASSPIPNKGSGNYGYTF	TGTGCCAGCAGCCCAATCCCCAATAAGGGCAGCGGAAACTATGGCTACACCTTC
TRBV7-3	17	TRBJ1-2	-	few	CASSGTQNRRKDYGYTF	TGTGCCAGCAGCGGAACACAAAACAGGAGGAAGGACTATGGCTACACCTTC
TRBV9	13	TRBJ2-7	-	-	CASSPDSSYEQYF	TGTGCCAGCAGCCCCGACTCCTCCTACGAGCAGTACTTC
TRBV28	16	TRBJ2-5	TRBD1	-	CASSLGDRGLRETQYF	TGTGCCAGCAGTTTAGGGGACAGGGGGCTGAGGGAGACCCAGTACTTC
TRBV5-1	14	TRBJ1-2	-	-	CASSPTGSNYGYTF	TGCGCCAGCAGCCCTACAGGGTCTAACTATGGCTACACCTTC
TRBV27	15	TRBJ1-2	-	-	CASSLTGALGSGYTF	TGTGCCAGCAGTTTAACGGGCGCCCTGGGGAGCGGCTACACCTTC
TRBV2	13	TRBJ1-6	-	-	CASSLLAGSPLHF	TGTGCCAGCAGTCTGCTCGCGGGATCACCCCTCCACTTT
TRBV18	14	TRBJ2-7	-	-	CASSPLDEGSEQYF	TGTGCCAGCTCACCACTTGACGAGGGGAGCGAGCAGTACTTC
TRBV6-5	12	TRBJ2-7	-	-	CATSGGSYEQYF	TGTGCCACCTCAGGGGGGTCCTACGAGCAGTACTTC
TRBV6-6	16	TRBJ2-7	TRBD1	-	CASKKPGTGTISEQYF	TGTGCCAGCAAAAAACCCGGGACAGGGACAATATCCGAGCAGTACTTC
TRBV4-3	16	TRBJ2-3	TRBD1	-	CASSQDWTGGTDTQYF	TGCGCCAGCAGCCAAGATTGGACAGGGGGAACAGATACGCAGTATTTT
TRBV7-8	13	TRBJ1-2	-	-	CASSLDLLRGYTF	TGTGCCAGCAGCTTAGACCTGCTCCGTGGCTACACCTTC
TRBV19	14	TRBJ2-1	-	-	CASSRGQYYNEQFF	TGTGCCAGTAGTCGTGGCCAGTACTACAATGAGCAGTTCTTC
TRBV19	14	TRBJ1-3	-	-	CASTHTVAGNTIYF	TGTGCCAGTACCCACACAGTCGCTGGAAACACCATATATTTT
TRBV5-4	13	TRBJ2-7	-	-	CAYHVGLNYEQYF	TGTGCCTACCATGTAGGACTAAACTACGAGCAGTACTTC
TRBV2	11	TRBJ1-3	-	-	CASKSGNTIYF	TGTGCCAGCAAATCCGGAAACACCATATATTTT
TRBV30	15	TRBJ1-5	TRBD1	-	CAWRETGASNQPQHF	TGTGCCTGGAGGGAAACAGGGGCTAGCAATCAGCCCCAGCATTTT
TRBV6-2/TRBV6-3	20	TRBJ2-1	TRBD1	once	CASSYPGQGVHISSYNEQFF	TGTGCCAGCAGTTACCCAGGACAGGGTGTTCATATCAGCTCCTACAATGAGCAGTTCTTC
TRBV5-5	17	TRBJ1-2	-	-	CASSSSRDTRLQPGYTF	TGTGCCAGCAGCTCGAGCCGGGACACTCGACTCCAGCCCGGCTACACCTTC
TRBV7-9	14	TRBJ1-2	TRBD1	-	CASSPRTGGGGYTF	TGTGCCAGCAGCCCGAGGACAGGGGGTGGTGGCTACACCTTC
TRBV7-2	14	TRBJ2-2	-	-	CASSSRVFGGELFF	TGTGCCAGCAGCTCCAGGGTTTTTGGCGGGGAGCTGTTTTTT
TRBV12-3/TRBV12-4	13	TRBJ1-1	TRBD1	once	CASSLGQGLEAFF	TGTGCCAGCAGCCTGGGACAGGGGTTAGAAGCTTTCTTT
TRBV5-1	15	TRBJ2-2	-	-	CASSPRAANTGELFF	TGCGCCAGCAGCCCCCGGGCGGCGAACACCGGGGAGCTGTTTTTT
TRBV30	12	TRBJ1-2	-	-	CAWSGPWDGYTF	TGTGCCTGGAGTGGCCCTTGGGATGGCTACACCTTC
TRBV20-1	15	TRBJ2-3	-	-	CSASLAAKRGDTQYF	TGCAGTGCTAGTCTAGCCGCTAAAAGAGGAGATACGCAGTATTTT
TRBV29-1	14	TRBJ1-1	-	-	CSVELGAVNTEAFF	TGCAGCGTTGAACTTGGGGCAGTGAACACTGAAGCTTTCTTT
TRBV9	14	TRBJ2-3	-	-	CASSRQAGTDTQYF	TGTGCCAGCAGTCGACAGGCCGGCACAGATACGCAGTATTTT
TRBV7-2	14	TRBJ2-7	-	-	CASSLGGKTYEQYF	TGTGCCAGCAGCTTAGGGGGAAAAACCTACGAGCAGTACTTC
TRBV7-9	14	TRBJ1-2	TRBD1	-	CASSIRQGTDGYTF	TGTGCCAGCAGCATAAGACAGGGGACTGATGGCTACACCTTC
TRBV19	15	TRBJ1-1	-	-	CASSIPSTRGTEAFF	TGTGCCAGTAGTATCCCCTCTACACGGGGAACTGAAGCTTTCTTT
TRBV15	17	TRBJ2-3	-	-	CATSRVSGSTFTDTQYF	TGTGCCACCAGCAGAGTATCGGGAAGCACTTTCACAGATACGCAGTATTTT
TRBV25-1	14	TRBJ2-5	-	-	CASSAQGLQETQYF	TGTGCCAGCAGTGCTCAAGGGCTCCAAGAGACCCAGTACTTC
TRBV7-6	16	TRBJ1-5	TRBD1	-	CASSKGTETSNQPQHF	TGTGCCAGCAGCAAGGGGACAGAAACAAGCAATCAGCCCCAGCATTTT
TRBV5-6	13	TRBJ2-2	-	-	CASSFSSPGELFF	TGTGCCAGCAGCTTTTCCAGCCCCGGGGAGCTGTTTTTT
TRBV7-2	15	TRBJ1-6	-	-	CASSLDRVGNSPLHF	TGTGCCAGCAGCTTAGATAGGGTAGGGAATTCACCCCTCCACTTT
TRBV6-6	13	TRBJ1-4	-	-	CASSPVLNEKLFF	TGTGCCAGCAGTCCAGTACTTAATGAAAAACTGTTTTTT
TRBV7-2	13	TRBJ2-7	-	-	CASSLAPSFEQYF	TGTGCCAGCAGCTTAGCTCCCAGCTTCGAGCAGTACTTC
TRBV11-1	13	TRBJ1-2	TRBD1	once	CASSFRQGGSYTF	TGTGCCAGCAGCTTCCGACAGGGTGGGAGCTACACCTTC
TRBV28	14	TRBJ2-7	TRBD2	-	CASSSLAGEDEQYF	TGTGCCAGCAGTTCCTTAGCGGGAGAGGACGAGCAGTACTTC
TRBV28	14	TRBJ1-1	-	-	CASSPVGVYTEAFF	TGTGCCAGCAGCCCAGTGGGGGTTTACACTGAAGCTTTCTTT
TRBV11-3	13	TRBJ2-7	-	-	CASSLGGIYEQYF	TGTGCCAGCAGCTTGGGGGGCATTTACGAGCAGTACTTC